The 16 T cell receptor beta chains in this list originate from one sample, sequenced in a study of shared clonotypes between healthy human individuals (TCRdb year 2020). Library construction relied on the immunoSEQ multiplex PCR assay. TCRdb took over this immuneACCESS table, retaining in-frame rearrangements with V and J assigned. Such tables are incomplete; in checked studies, under half of the missing clones stem from an unresolved V gene, and the remainder is unexplained. For this sample the table gives 2.3 million or so clones, of which more than 85% were detected only once. 0.39% of the sample is held by the ten biggest clonotypes. The source material was naive CD4+ T cells from PBMCs. The sample's cell subset or site label, decoded: CD45RA+ positively selected. The receptors stem from a man aged 18 to 29 in good health. Some clones in this sample may be carry-over from other donors' samples.

The rearrangement uses TRBV28 and TRBJ1-3, with no clear D. The V and J ends lost 6 bases and 4 bases respectively, with 7 bases between them. CDR3 length equals 12 residues. Germline values: CDR1 MDHEN, CDR2 SYDVKM. The DNA for the CDR3 is TGTGCCAGCAGGCCAACAGGAAACACCATATATTTT. Translated, it gives CASRPTGNTIYF.

The chain carries TRBV27 and TRBJ2-7, with 10 bases lining up with TRBD2. The length of the CDR3 is 14 residues. The germline gives CDR1 MNHEY, CDR2 SMNVEV (reference sequence). V shed 10 bases, J shed 7 bases, and the junction held 13 bases outside the gene matches. The CDR3 coding sequence is TGTGCCACGGGGAGCGGGAGGGTGCGGGGGGAGCAGTACTTC. Protein sequence: CATGSGRVRGEQYF.

The V and J genes are TRBV4-1 and TRBJ2-1; 13 nucleotides align to TRBD2. There are 16 residues in the CDR3. Trimming at V came to 4 bases and at J to 8 bases, leaving 8 bases not matched to a gene. Germline CDR1 and CDR2: MGHRA and YSYEKL. The chain's CDR3 is CASSRGTSGAGYEQFF. The CDR3 bases are TGCGCCAGCAGCCGCGGGACTAGCGGGGCCGGTTATGAGCAGTTCTTC.

This chain connects TRBV11-3 to TRBJ2-2; 10 bases are a match to TRBD1. CDR3 length equals 17 residues. From germline, CDR1 is SGHNT and CDR2 YENEEA. Trimming took 6 bases from V and 6 from J; bases not matched to a gene: 13. The CDR3 bases are TGTGCCAGCAGTCCGACAGGGGGCGCGAATTCAGCCGGGGAGCTGTTTTTT. It translates to CASSPTGGANSAGELFF.

The CDR3 is CASSSRSGIGTDTQYF. CDR3 in DNA: TGCGCCAGCAGCTCCCGAAGCGGGATTGGCACAGATACGCAGTATTTT. V usage is TRBV5-1 and J usage is TRBJ2-3; 7 bases align to TRBD2. Germline CDR1 is SGHRS and CDR2 is YFSETQ. This CDR3 comprises 16 residues. The junction had 8 bases not matched to a gene; V was cut back by 3 bases and J by 1 base.

To note about this clone: In the same sample, other DNA sequences code for this CDR3. The V call is TRBV28, the J call TRBJ2-7; no reliable D call. This CDR3 is built from 11 residues. The germline V gene encodes CDR1 MDHEN and CDR2 SYDVKM. Between the trimmed V and J ends, which lost 7 bases and 3 bases, there was a span of 7 bases. CDR3 in DNA: TGTGCCAGCAACCAGAACTACGAGCAGTACTTC. Translating it yields CASNQNYEQYF. Drawing the rest from reference TRBV28 and TRBJ2-7, the complete variable domain is DVKVTQSSRYLVKRTGEKVFLECVQDMDHENMFWYRQDPGLGLRLIYFSYDVKMKEKGDIPEGYSVSREKKERFSLILESASTNQTSMYLCASNQNYEQYFGPGTRLTVT.

This sequence joins TRBV10-1 and TRBJ2-2; D is undetermined. The V gene lost 2 bases and the J gene lost 0 bases, with 13 bases spanning the gap. Germline lookup yields CDR1 WNHNN and CDR2 SYGVQD (reference sequence). The CDR3 is 17 amino acids. CDR3 loop: CASSERVGTANTGELFF. The CDR3 bases are TGCGCCAGCAGTGAGAGAGTCGGAACCGCGAACACCGGGGAGCTGTTTTTT.

The chain joins TRBV27 to TRBJ1-5; tentatively, D is TRBD1 (5 bases). The germline V and J ends were trimmed by 5 bases and 0 bases, with 17 bases remaining between them. This CDR3 has 17 residues. Germline CDR1 reads MNHEY; CDR2 reads SMNVEV (reference sequence). DNA of the CDR3: TGTGCCAGCAGTCCCTGGGGCGCGGGGTATAGCAATCAGCCCCAGCATTTT. This encodes CASSPWGAGYSNQPQHF.

The chain links TRBV7-9 to TRBJ2-7, with a weak D call TRBD2 (5 bases). This CDR3 spans 15 amino acids. V was pared by 3 bases and J by 4 bases, with 16 bases between. Germline V lookup: CDR1 SEHNR, CDR2 FQNEAQ (reference sequence). This CDR3 reads CASSLAGRTLYEQYF. The DNA for the CDR3 is TGTGCCAGCAGCTTGGCCGGCCGGACTTTATACGAGCAGTACTTC.

CDR3 region: CASSYDPVRGNTEAFF. The CDR3 coding sequence is TGTGCCAGCAGCTATGACCCCGTAAGAGGTAACACTGAAGCTTTCTTT. The gene calls are TRBV7-3 and TRBJ1-1; D unclear. Germline assignment: CDR1 SGHTA and CDR2 FQGTGA. The CDR3 is made up of 16 amino acids. V lost 4 bases, J lost 2 bases, and 17 bases lay in between.

V gene TRBV6-5 combines with J gene TRBJ2-3, with a weak D call TRBD2 (6 bases). Germline loops: CDR1 MNHEY, CDR2 SVGAGI. V gave up 7 bases and J gave up 6 bases, with 14 bases separating them. This CDR3 has 13 residues. The CDR3 sequence is CASTQWGDDTQYF. As DNA, the CDR3 is TGTGCCAGCACCCAGTGGGGGGACGATACGCAGTATTTT.

The rearrangement uses TRBV30 and TRBJ2-1, with a tentative D call TRBD2 (5 bases). Deletions cut 2 bases from V and 9 bases from J, with 14 bases between. Germline V gives CDR1 GTSNPN, CDR2 SVGIG (reference sequence). The CDR3 runs 13 residues. CDR3 sequence (DNA): TGTGCCTGGAGTCCCCCGGGAACGCGTGAGCAGTTCTTC. This gives the protein CAWSPPGTREQFF.

The genes are TRBV2 and TRBJ2-2; tentatively, D is TRBD2 (6 bases). Trimming removed 10 bases from V and 3 bases from J, with 9 bases in between. CDR3 size: 12 residues. CDR1 and CDR2 (germline): SNHLY, FYNNEI. For the CDR3, the DNA is TGTGCCACTCGCGGGGACACCGGGGAGCTGTTTTTT. It specifies CATRGDTGELFF. The whole variable domain, remainder taken from reference TRBV2 and TRBJ2-2, is EPEVTQTPSHQVTQMGQEVILRCVPISNHLYFYWYRQILGQKVEFLVSFYNNEISEKSEIFDDQFSVERPDGSNFTLKIRSTKLEDSAMYFCATRGDTGELFFGEGSRLTVL.

This clone was recorded once. The chain joins TRBV27 to TRBJ2-7, with 8 nucleotides matching TRBD1. The CDR3 contains 14 residues. Looked up from germline, CDR1 is MNHEY and CDR2 is SMNVEV (reference sequence). V lost 1 base, J lost 2 bases, and 1 base stayed unmatched. The CDR3 protein is CASSLLQGAYEQYF. For the CDR3, the DNA is TGTGCCAGCAGTTTATTACAGGGGGCCTACGAGCAGTACTTC.

Regarding this clone: Other nucleotide sequences from this sample produce the same CDR3. V and J are TRBV25-1 and TRBJ2-6; no reliable D call. The CDR3 is 14 residues long. Germline V CDR1 and CDR2: MGHDK, SYGVNS. V was pared by 8 bases and J by 0 bases, with 8 bases between. Written as DNA, the CDR3 is TGTGCCAGCTCCGGCAGCTCTGGGGCCAACGTCCTGACTTTC. Translation gives CASSGSSGANVLTF.

V and J are TRBV18 and TRBJ2-5; D is perhaps TRBD2 (6 bases). V lost 2 bases, J lost 4 bases, and 11 bases lay in between. This CDR3 contains 14 residues. Germline V gene data show CDR1 as KGHSH and CDR2 as LQKENI. The CDR3 loop reads CASSPVRGGETQYF. DNA of the CDR3: TGTGCCAGCTCACCAGTAAGGGGAGGAGAGACCCAGTACTTC.